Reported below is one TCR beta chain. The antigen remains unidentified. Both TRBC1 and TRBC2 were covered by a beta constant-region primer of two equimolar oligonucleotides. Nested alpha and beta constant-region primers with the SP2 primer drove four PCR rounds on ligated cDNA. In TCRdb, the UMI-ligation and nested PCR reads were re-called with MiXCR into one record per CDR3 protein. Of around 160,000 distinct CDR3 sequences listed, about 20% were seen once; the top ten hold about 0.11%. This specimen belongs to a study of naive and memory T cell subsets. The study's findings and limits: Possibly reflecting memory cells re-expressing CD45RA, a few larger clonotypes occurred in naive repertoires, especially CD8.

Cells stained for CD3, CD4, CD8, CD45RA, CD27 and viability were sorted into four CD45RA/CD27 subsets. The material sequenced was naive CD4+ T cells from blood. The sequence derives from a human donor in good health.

The DNA for the CDR3 is TGCAGTGCTAGGCTAGTTACAGATACGCAGTATTTT. Translating it yields CSARLVTDTQYF. The chain uses TRBV20-1 and TRBJ2-3; the D is unclear. The V and J ends lost 3 bases and 3 bases respectively, with 7 bases between them. The CDR3 totals 12 residues. Germline-derived CDR1 and CDR2 are DFQATT and SNEGSKA (reference sequence).